These 23 T cell receptor beta chains originate from one sample sequenced in a study of beta chain features in type 1 diabetes. Investigators reverse transcribed all isolated RNA, so they sequenced expressed TCRB transcripts. Clones were read by immunoSEQ multiplex PCR, and TCRdb kept only the in-frame ones, dropping some. The sample contains some 400,000 clones, about 15% of which appear only once. The sequencing sample was made of naive CD4+ T cells from blood. These receptors were collected from a woman under 30 in good health.

The table lists this clone with a few counts. V usage is TRBV5-4 and J usage is TRBJ2-1, with D possibly matching TRBD1 (7 bases). Trimming cost V 4 bases and J 0 bases, with 14 bases left between them. Looked up from germline, CDR1 is SGHNT and CDR2 is YYREEE (reference sequence). This CDR3 is 16 amino acids long. DNA of the CDR3: TGTGCCAGCAGCGGGGGGACAGTTCTCTCCTACAATGAGCAGTTCTTC. Translating it yields CASSGGTVLSYNEQFF.

The V gene is TRBV30, the J gene TRBJ2-7, with D perhaps matching TRBD2 (6 bases). V lost 5 bases to trimming and J lost 5 bases, with 16 bases between them. Germline V gene lookup returns CDR1 GTSNPN and CDR2 SVGIG (reference sequence). The CDR3 spans 13 residues. The CDR3 nucleotides are TGTGCCTGGGACCAAACTAGCCCCCACGAGCAGTACTTC. Translation: CAWDQTSPHEQYF.

The V and J genes are TRBV7-2 and TRBJ1-1; the match to TRBD1 covers 7 bases. The junction had 4 bases not matched to a gene; V was cut back by 6 bases and J by 3 bases. The CDR3 length is 13 residues. Germline V gives CDR1 SGHTA, CDR2 FQGNSA. CDR3 protein: CASRLQGHTEAFF. In nucleotides, the CDR3 is TGTGCCAGCAGGCTACAGGGGCACACTGAAGCTTTCTTT.

This clone was recorded a few times. The V and J genes are TRBV9 and TRBJ2-7; 8 bases are a match to TRBD2. The trim removed 4 bases at V and 6 bases at J, leaving 12 bases unmatched. Germline-derived CDR1 and CDR2 are SGDLS and YYNGEE. The CDR3 loop spans 15 amino acids. The CDR3 DNA is TGTGCCAGCAGCCCGCCCGGGACTAGGCGGTCCGAGCAGTACTTC. This codes for CASSPPGTRRSEQYF.

This clone was seen only a few times. V is TRBV25-1 and J is TRBJ2-7; possibly TRBD1 for D (6 bases). The germline CDR1 and CDR2 sequences are MGHDK and SYGVNS. The CDR3 is 14 amino acids. The V end was cut by 3 bases, the J end by 2 bases, with 11 bases between. DNA for the CDR3: TGTGCCAGCAGTGACAGGGGAAATCCCTACGAGCAGTACTTC. It encodes CASSDRGNPYEQYF.

The rearrangement joins TRBV4-3 to TRBJ2-7; 13 bases agree with TRBD2. With 5 bases clipped from V and 5 bases from J, the junction kept 12 bases outside the gene matches. Germline V gene lookup returns CDR1 LGHNA and CDR2 YSLEER. The CDR3 runs to 17 residues. DNA for the CDR3: TGCGCCAGCAGCATGGGACTAGCGGGACTCCTTCGGGACGAGCAGTACTTC. It codes for CASSMGLAGLLRDEQYF.

This rearrangement joins TRBV7-9 to TRBJ1-5; D is unresolved. Trimming took 3 bases from V and 4 from J, leaving 10 bases between them. CDR1 is SEHNR and CDR2 is FQNEAQ in the germline V gene (reference sequence). The CDR3 contains 14 residues. The CDR3 nucleotides are TGTGCCAGCAGCTTCTCCGGGTTAAATCAGCCCCAGCATTTT. It specifies CASSFSGLNQPQHF. The entire variable domain, with the rest obtained from reference TRBV7-9 and TRBJ1-5, is as follows: DTGVSQNPRHKITKRGQNVTFRCDPISEHNRLYWYRQTLGQGPEFLTYFQNEAQLEKSRLLSDRFSAERPKGSFSTLEIQRTEQGDSAMYLCASSFSGLNQPQHFGDGTRLSIL.

This clone was picked up a small number of times. For the CDR3, the DNA is TGCGCCAGCAGCCAAGAGAAGGGACTAGCGGGAGTGAGGGCCGGGGAGCTGTTTTTT. Amino acids: CASSQEKGLAGVRAGELFF. V is TRBV4-3 and J is TRBJ2-2; TRBD2 matches 14 bases. Per the germline V gene, CDR1 is LGHNA and CDR2 is YSLEER. There are 19 residues in the CDR3. J lost 6 bases, V lost 0 bases, and 9 bases had no gene match.

In this sample, this clone turned up a few times. The V and J genes are TRBV19 and TRBJ2-1; D is unresolved. Germline-derived CDR1 and CDR2 are LNHDA and SQIVND (reference sequence). V was trimmed by 3 bases and J by 2 bases, leaving 14 bases between them. CDR3 size: 16 residues. The DNA of the CDR3 is TGTGCCAGTAGTATCGGGTCCAGTTCGCCCTACAATGAGCAGTTCTTC. Encoded protein: CASSIGSSSPYNEQFF.

This chain connects TRBV6-1 to TRBJ2-1; D possibly corresponds to TRBD1 (5 bases). Germline CDR1 and CDR2: MNHNS and SASEGT. The CDR3 consists of 14 residues. Trimming cost V 4 bases and J 6 bases, with 13 bases left between them. The CDR3 DNA reads TGTGCCAGCAGTGTCCCCCAGGGCCCCAATGAGCAGTTCTTC. Its protein is CASSVPQGPNEQFF.

This clone was seen a handful of times. This chain connects TRBV29-1 to TRBJ2-1; 10 positions agree with TRBD2. Trimming removed 7 bases from V and 8 bases from J; junction bases left unmatched: 11. There are 14 residues in the CDR3. Germline CDR1 reads SQVTM; CDR2 reads ANQGSEA. CDR3 nucleotide sequence: TGCAGCGCCCGGACTAGCGGTCTGGGCGATGAGCAGTTCTTC. Its protein product is CSARTSGLGDEQFF.

This clone has more than one count but fewer than ten. The gene calls are TRBV29-1 and TRBJ1-1, with D perhaps matching TRBD1 (6 bases). Germline loops: CDR1 SQVTM, CDR2 ANQGSEA. The CDR3 is made up of 12 amino acids. Trimming left V 8 bases short and J 2 bases short, with 12 bases between. DNA of the CDR3: TGCAGCATTCGGGGGGCCAACACTGAAGCTTTCTTT. This sequence encodes CSIRGANTEAFF.

This sequence joins TRBV7-8 and TRBJ2-1, with D possibly TRBD1 on 5 matching bases. The V and J ends lost 4 bases and 6 bases respectively, with 16 bases between them. This CDR3 spans 15 amino acids. Germline CDR1 and CDR2: SGHVS and FQNEAQ. DNA for the CDR3: TGTGCCAGCAGCTCAAATACCATTGACAGCAATGAGCAGTTCTTC. This encodes CASSSNTIDSNEQFF. The full variable domain, rest sourced from reference TRBV7-8 and TRBJ2-1, is GAGVSQSPRYKVAKRGQDVALRCDPISGHVSLFWYQQALGQGPEFLTYFQNEAQLDKSGLPSDRFFAERPEGSVSTLKIQRTQQEDSAVYLCASSSNTIDSNEQFFGPGTRLTVL.

This clone was counted only a few times. The chain combines TRBV7-8 with TRBJ2-7; a weak D match, TRBD2 (7 bases). Germline-derived CDR1 and CDR2 are SGHVS and FQNEAQ. V was trimmed by 2 bases and J by 2 bases, leaving 16 bases between them. This CDR3 region has 16 residues. CDR3 amino acids: CASSLSITGGPYEQYF. DNA of the CDR3: TGTGCCAGCAGCTTATCCATCACGGGGGGCCCCTACGAGCAGTACTTC.

J is TRBJ1-5 and V is TRBV29-1, with D tentatively TRBD1 (5 bases). V shed 7 bases and J shed 3 bases, with 13 bases lying between them. The CDR3 has 13 amino acids. CDR1 SQVTM and CDR2 ANQGSEA come from the germline V gene. Here the CDR3 DNA reads TGCAGCGCCTCCCAGGGCACCAATCAGCCCCAGCATTTT. The encoded protein is CSASQGTNQPQHF.

This clone was picked up a small number of times. The rearrangement links TRBV30 to TRBJ1-3; TRBD1 agrees at 7 bases. The CDR3 loop spans 13 amino acids. CDR1 GTSNPN and CDR2 SVGIG come from the germline V gene (reference sequence). The trim removed 8 bases at V and 4 bases at J, leaving 8 bases unmatched. CDR3 coding DNA: TGTGCCAGACAGGGAAACTCCGGAAACACCATATATTTT. This codes for CARQGNSGNTIYF.

The V call is TRBV9, the J call TRBJ2-5; 8 bases are a match to TRBD1. This CDR3 is 16 amino acids long. J lost 4 bases, V lost 0 bases, and 8 bases had no gene match. In germline, CDR1 is SGDLS, CDR2 YYNGEE. The CDR3 here is CASSVATRTGSETQYF. Written as DNA, the CDR3 is TGTGCCAGCAGCGTAGCTACGAGGACAGGGTCAGAGACCCAGTACTTC.

This clone was seen a few times. The chain links TRBV29-1 to TRBJ2-7; tentative D call: TRBD2 (5 bases). V was trimmed by 7 bases and J by 9 bases, leaving 16 bases between them. Germline V lookup: CDR1 SQVTM, CDR2 ANQGSEA. This CDR3 has 11 amino acids. The chain's CDR3 is CSGTDGGRQYF. CDR3 nucleotides: TGCAGCGGGACGGACGGAGGAAGGCAGTACTTC.

This clone has more than one count but fewer than ten. This chain connects TRBV4-1 to TRBJ1-1; D ambiguous. The germline V gene has CDR1 MGHRA and CDR2 YSYEKL. V was clipped by 4 bases and J by 1 base, with 7 bases between them. The CDR3 runs to 13 residues. The DNA of the CDR3 is TGCGCCAGCAGCCTAATCCCGAACACTGAAGCTTTCTTT. Translated: CASSLIPNTEAFF.

V is TRBV7-9 and J is TRBJ2-5, with D tentatively TRBD2 (7 bases). Per germline, CDR1 SEHNR and CDR2 FQNEAQ (reference sequence). V was trimmed by 6 bases and J by 9 bases, leaving 14 bases between them. This CDR3 has 12 amino acids. DNA of the CDR3: TGTGCCAGCAGTGTTGGGGGGGCGGCCCAGTACTTC. Protein sequence: CASSVGGAAQYF.

This clone was seen a few times. The chain is built from TRBV5-4 and TRBJ2-5, with a possible D match to TRBD1 (7 bases). The germline V gene encodes CDR1 SGHNT and CDR2 YYREEE (reference sequence). With 4 bases removed from V and 5 bases from J, the gap between germline ends came to 18 bases. This CDR3 comprises 15 residues. CDR3 in amino acids: CASSPNRDSGETQYF. Written as DNA, the CDR3 is TGTGCCAGCAGCCCTAACCGGGACAGCGGGGAGACCCAGTACTTC.

The rearrangement links TRBV20-1 to TRBJ2-7; D is undetermined. Germline-derived CDR1 and CDR2 are DFQATT and SNEGSKA (reference sequence). V lost 5 bases, J lost 3 bases, and 8 bases lay in between. This CDR3 is 11 amino acids long. The CDR3 reads CSAALSYEQYF. The CDR3 DNA sequence: TGCAGTGCTGCCCTCAGCTACGAGCAGTACTTC.

The sample holds a few counts of this clone. The gene calls are TRBV2 and TRBJ2-7; perhaps TRBD2 as D (6 bases). The CDR3 covers 12 residues. Trimming removed 2 bases at V and 6 bases at J, with 8 bases between. Germline V gives CDR1 SNHLY, CDR2 FYNNEI. In nucleotides, the CDR3 is TGTGCCAGCAGTGAATGGGGGGTCGAGCAGTACTTC. Its protein is CASSEWGVEQYF.